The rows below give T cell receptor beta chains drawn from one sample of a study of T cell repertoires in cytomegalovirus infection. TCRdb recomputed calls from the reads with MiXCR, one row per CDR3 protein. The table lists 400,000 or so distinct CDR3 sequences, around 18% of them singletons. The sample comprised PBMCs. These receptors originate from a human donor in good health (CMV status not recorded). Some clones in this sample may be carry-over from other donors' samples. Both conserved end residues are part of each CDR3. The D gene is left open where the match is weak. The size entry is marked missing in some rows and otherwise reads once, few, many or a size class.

TGTGCCAGCAGCGTAGGGAATCAAGGGGAACCCTACGAGCAGTACTTC	CASSVGNQGEPYEQYF	TRBJ2-7	.	TRBV9	.
TGTGCCAGTAGAGATTATGCAACTAATGAAAAACTGTTTTTT	CASRDYATNEKLFF	TRBJ1-4	few	TRBV19	.
TGTGCCAGCTACCCTCAGACAGGGTTGACGGGAGAGACCCAGTACTTC	CASYPQTGLTGETQYF	TRBJ2-5	many	TRBV7-2	TRBD1
TGTGCCAGCAGCTTTTTTCACCCTATCCGGGACACTTATGGCTACACCTTC	CASSFFHPIRDTYGYTF	TRBJ1-2	.	TRBV5-6	.
TGTGCCATTTTTGGGGGGGGCTCCTACAATGAGCAGTTCTTC	CAIFGGGSYNEQFF	TRBJ2-1	.	TRBV2	TRBD2
TGTGCCAGCAGCTTAGAGGGAGGCGTCACTGAAGCTTTCTTT	CASSLEGGVTEAFF	TRBJ1-1	many	TRBV7-2	.
TGTGCCAGCAGCCAAGGACCTCTCTGGTCCTACGAGCAGTACTTC	CASSQGPLWSYEQYF	TRBJ2-7	many	TRBV7-2	.
TGTGCCAGCCAAGAAAACACCATATATTTT	CASQENTIYF	TRBJ1-3	few	TRBV6-6	.
TGTGCCAGCAGCTTAGGGTCCAGGGGGGCTATGGATACGCAGTATTTT	CASSLGSRGAMDTQYF	TRBJ2-3	few	TRBV7-9	.
TGTGCCAGCAGCTCACAGGGGGCAGGGTACAAGTACGAGCAGTACTTC	CASSSQGAGYKYEQYF	TRBJ2-7	.	TRBV7-9	TRBD1
TGTGCCAGCAGCTCCACCCAACAGGGAGGTGAGCAGTTCTTC	CASSSTQQGGEQFF	TRBJ2-1	.	TRBV7-8	.
TGTGCCAGCAGTTTAGGCCTCCTCAACTATGGCTACACCTTC	CASSLGLLNYGYTF	TRBJ1-2	.	TRBV28	.
TGTGCCAGCAGCGTAGATGGGAACCCAGGTCGTGAAGCTTTCTTT	CASSVDGNPGREAFF	TRBJ1-1	once	TRBV9	.
TGTGCCAGCAGACTACAGAAGAACAATGAGCAGTTCTTC	CASRLQKNNEQFF	TRBJ2-1	few	TRBV27	.
TGTGCCAGCAGTCCGGCGGACCGCTCTGGAAACACCATATATTTT	CASSPADRSGNTIYF	TRBJ1-3	.	TRBV12-3/TRBV12-4	.
TGTGCCAGCAGTGGGCAAGGGTATCAGCCCCAGCATTTT	CASSGQGYQPQHF	TRBJ1-5	few	TRBV2	.
TGTGCCAGCAGCTCCGGACTAGCGGGAGTCTACGAGCAGTACTTC	CASSSGLAGVYEQYF	TRBJ2-7	many	TRBV7-8	TRBD2